This T cell receptor (beta chain) was identified during a study of cytomegalovirus exposure and HLA in healthy donors (TCRdb year 2017). As for the study more broadly: According to a later analysis, one platform produced both the 120 validation repertoires and the 700 or so repertoires of the first cohort. The study aimed to test whether cataloging public T cell receptors could reveal signatures of past pathogen exposure. To predict cytomegalovirus infection status, the study brought together high-throughput TCR immunosequencing, statistical association of individual TCRs with disease status, and machine learning. Besides the first cohort of hundreds of subjects, a separate validation cohort made up of over 95 different subjects was used.

To note about this clone: Its antigen remains unidentified. The sample holds no much larger clone one base away, and base qualities are not on file.

Preparation of the library involved the immunoSEQ multiplex PCR assay. As for the original processing: To diagnose cytomegalovirus status from the catalog of TCR beta chain sequences, a statistical classification framework was built. Here the immuneACCESS table is served through TCRdb, limited to in-frame sequences with V and J called. Missing clones are a known gap in these copies; in checked studies unresolved V genes cover under half, and the rest lacks a known reason. Clone size and the V and J calls come from that table; the DNA yielded D and trimming. For this sample there are around 250,000 clones; about 90% appear just once. The ten largest clones capture approximately 3.1% of the sample. The donors belonged to the validation cohort of about 120 subjects, which was separate from the roughly 700-subject first cohort. From a lookup of the germline V gene, CDR1 and CDR2 are MNHNS and SASEGT. Spanning cysteine to phenylalanine, the CDR3 consists of 14 amino acids. Only CDR3 DNA is held: 42 bases, read in frame from base 1. V trim: 2 bases; J trim: 3 bases; unmatched bases: 3.

The paper as a whole reports these results and caveats: The authors suggested that the approach could potentially be generalized to other disease states and immunological phenotypes. The classifier was reported to diagnose cytomegalovirus status with high specificity and sensitivity in both the original cohort and the validation cohort. In a later analysis, TCRs clustered in the first cohort were found to also tend to co-occur in the 130 or so validation repertoires, with approximately 95% of cluster scores above 0. The validation cohort had no HLA typing available for a later analysis, so co-occurrence within that cohort was assessed over all 120 or so repertoires. A few of the identified cytomegalovirus-associated TCR beta chains were confirmed in vitro to be specific for cytomegalovirus antigens. While some public TCRs were present in many individuals, most TCR sequences turned up only very rarely across donors. A total of fewer than 200 TCR beta chains were listed by the study as associated with cytomegalovirus.

The receptor was derived from a woman aged 25-40 years in good health and CMV-seronegative. The sequenced sample was PBMCs. Here the chain combines TRBV6-1 and TRBJ1-2; 7 middle bases align to TRBD1. The bases are TGTGCCAGCAGTGAACCGGGACAGCACTATGGCTACACCTTC. This gives the protein CASSEPGQHYGYTF.